The 14 T cell receptor beta chains below come from one sample, sequenced in a study of blood T cell repertoires in COVID-19. Using immunoSEQ multiplex PCR, the repertoire was profiled, and TCRdb retains in-frame clones only, with some absent. In the table there are some 230,000 clones, approximately 80% of which are singletons. The sequencing input was PBMCs or T cells enriched from blood (not recorded which). These receptors were taken from a man in his forties or fifties who had recovered from COVID-19.

This sequence joins TRBV15 and TRBJ2-7, with D possibly TRBD1 on 6 matching bases. Germline V gene lookup returns CDR1 LNHNV and CDR2 YYDKDF (reference sequence). V gave up 0 bases and J gave up 4 bases, with 22 bases separating them. This CDR3 has 18 residues. CDR3 region: CATSREPTGQGRTYEQYF. The CDR3 DNA is TGTGCCACCAGCAGAGAGCCCACGGGGCAGGGGCGGACTTACGAGCAGTACTTC.

The rearrangement links TRBV28 to TRBJ1-6; possible D gene TRBD1, 6 bases. The CDR3 extends over 14 amino acids. The V end lost 10 bases, the J end lost 9 bases, and 19 bases lay between the germline ends. CDR1 and CDR2 from the germline V gene are MDHEN and SYDVKM. The DNA for the CDR3 is TGTGCCACCCAAAGGGGGGGCGCAGGTTCACCCCTCCACTTT. Translating it yields CATQRGGAGSPLHF.

The V and J genes are TRBV7-3 and TRBJ1-3; possibly TRBD1 for D (6 bases). The CDR3 spans 16 residues. V shed 1 base and J shed 3 bases, with 13 bases lying between them. Germline V gene lookup returns CDR1 SGHTA and CDR2 FQGTGA. The CDR3 nucleotides read TGTGCCAGCAGCTTAAGCGGGGGCGACAGTGGAAACACCATATATTTT. As protein: CASSLSGGDSGNTIYF. Full variable domain (rest looked up from reference TRBV7-3 and TRBJ1-3): GAGVSQTPSNKVTEKGKYVELRCDPISGHTALYWYRQSLGQGPEFLIYFQGTGAADDSGLPNDRFFAVRPEGSVSTLKIQRTERGDSAVYLCASSLSGGDSGNTIYFGEGSWLTVV.

This chain joins TRBV3-1 (or the pseudogene TRBV3-2) and TRBJ1-6; D is perhaps TRBD1 (6 bases). The CDR3 sequence is 14 residues long. Trimming left V 5 bases short and J 7 bases short, with 12 bases between. Germline loops: CDR1 LGHDT, CDR2 YNNKEL (reference sequence). CDR3 region: CASSYREFNSPLHF. DNA of the CDR3: TGTGCCAGCAGCTACAGGGAGTTCAATTCACCCCTCCACTTT.

The V call is TRBV29-1, the J call TRBJ1-2, with TRBD1 identical over 9 bases. The junction had 8 bases not matched to a gene; V was cut back by 6 bases and J by 0 bases. The length of the CDR3 is 15 residues. The germline V gene has CDR1 SQVTM and CDR2 ANQGSEA. CDR3 residues: CSVGTGSGTNYGYTF. In DNA, the CDR3 is TGCAGCGTGGGGACAGGGTCGGGCACTAACTATGGCTACACCTTC.

The CDR3 sequence: CASSVAPIGGNNEQFF. DNA of the CDR3: TGTGCCAGCAGCGTAGCCCCGATAGGCGGAAACAATGAGCAGTTCTTC. The chain combines TRBV9 with TRBJ2-1; D ambiguous. Germline V gene data show CDR1 as SGDLS and CDR2 as YYNGEE. CDR3 length: 16 residues. The V end was cut by 0 bases, the J end by 5 bases, with 15 bases between.

The gene calls are TRBV4-1 and TRBJ2-4; 11 bases fit TRBD1. CDR1 MGHRA and CDR2 YSYEKL come from the germline V gene. The V gene end was trimmed by 4 bases and the J gene end by 7 bases; junction bases not matched to a gene: 9. The CDR3 totals 16 residues. The CDR3 DNA sequence: TGCGCCAGCAGCCTTCGGACAGGGGGCTCGGAGAACATTCAGTACTTC. Translating gives CASSLRTGGSENIQYF.

This chain uses TRBV28 with TRBJ1-1; 9 positions match TRBD1. The CDR3 sequence is 13 residues long. Losses at the gene ends were 6 bases for V and 7 bases for J; bases not matched to a gene: 6. Germline V gives CDR1 MDHEN, CDR2 SYDVKM. CDR3 loop: CASRAQGAYEAFF. DNA for the CDR3: TGTGCCAGCAGGGCACAGGGGGCCTATGAAGCTTTCTTT.

The chain links TRBV30 to TRBJ1-1; D gene ambiguous. Trimming took 3 bases from V and 4 from J, leaving 15 bases between them. This CDR3 comprises 14 residues. Germline V gene lookup returns CDR1 GTSNPN and CDR2 SVGIG (reference sequence). CDR3 sequence (DNA): TGTGCCTGGAGGGTGGACCCACGGGGCACTGAAGCTTTCTTT. Translated, it gives CAWRVDPRGTEAFF.

The chain uses TRBV7-9 and TRBJ1-3; no clear D. This CDR3 comprises 13 residues. Germline V gives CDR1 SEHNR, CDR2 FQNEAQ (reference sequence). V was cut by 1 base and J by 7 bases, with 8 bases left in between. CDR3 amino acids: CASSLDSLNTIYF. The CDR3 bases are TGTGCCAGCAGCTTAGACAGCTTGAACACCATATATTTT.

The V call is TRBV21-1, the J call TRBJ2-3; the table's D call of TRBD2 was not tested on the DNA. TRBV21-1 is termed a pseudogene. The CDR3 runs 17 residues. For the CDR3, the DNA is TGTGCCAGCAGCAAAGGGGCGGGGTTTTTTAGCACAGATACGCAGTATTTT. Encoded protein: CASSKGAGFFSTDTQYF.

The genes are TRBV7-9 and TRBJ2-7, with 8 bases fitting TRBD2. The V gene's germline CDR1 is SEHNR and CDR2 FQNEAQ (reference sequence). CDR3 length: 17 amino acids. The V gene end was trimmed by 4 bases and the J gene end by 2 bases; junction bases not matched to a gene: 13. The CDR3 protein is CASSSLHRGGSPYEQYF. In DNA, the CDR3 is TGTGCCAGCAGCTCGCTGCATCGGGGGGGTTCCCCCTACGAGCAGTACTTC.

This clone appeared a few times. V is TRBV5-1 and J is TRBJ2-5, with TRBD1 matching 7 bases. The CDR3 has 15 amino acids. Germline lookup yields CDR1 SGHRS and CDR2 YFSETQ. Germline trimming cut 1 base from V and 2 bases from J; bases unmatched to any gene: 5. The CDR3 sequence: CASSLQGTVQETQYF. Written as DNA, the CDR3 is TGCGCCAGCAGCTTGCAGGGGACAGTTCAAGAGACCCAGTACTTC.

The chain is built from TRBV7-2 and TRBJ2-1; maybe TRBD2 (5 bases). Germline loops: CDR1 SGHTA, CDR2 FQGNSA. The V and J ends lost 3 bases and 0 bases respectively, with 9 bases between them. The CDR3 has 15 residues. CDR3 loop: CASSFGLASYNEQFF. The CDR3 region has the DNA TGTGCCAGCAGCTTCGGACTGGCCTCCTACAATGAGCAGTTCTTC.